A single sample is the source of the 30 T cell receptor beta chains below, sequenced in a study of vaccination effects on CD4 cells after COVID-19. No antigen is known for these receptors. Measured with immunoSEQ multiplex PCR; TCRdb has only the in-frame clones, and not every one. This table holds about 59,000 clones, 75% to 85% found once. Viral peptide pool expansion of antigen-specific CD4+ T cells preceded sequencing in the ViraFEST assay. After roughly eleven days in culture, the CD4+ T cells were isolated. It was two doses of either the BNT162b2 or mRNA-1273 vaccine that participants received. Sequencing was performed on CD4+ T cells from PBMCs cultured with HCoV-OC43 spike peptides, taken after COVID-19 vaccination. The subset is: HCoV-OC43 spike overlapping peptide pool stimulation. These receptors were obtained from a human donor who received a COVID-19 vaccine.

V is TRBV5-1 and J is TRBJ2-3, with D possibly TRBD2 on 6 matching bases. The germline V gene encodes CDR1 SGHRS and CDR2 YFSETQ. The V end was cut by 4 bases, the J end by 2 bases, with 11 bases between. This CDR3 is 14 amino acids long. The CDR3 region is CASSQGLSTDTQYF. CDR3 bases: TGCGCCAGCAGCCAGGGACTGTCCACAGATACGCAGTATTTT.

The V gene is TRBV7-2, the J gene TRBJ1-4, with D tentatively TRBD1 (5 bases). The CDR3 sequence is 16 residues long. V lost 5 bases and J 5 bases, leaving 18 bases between the germline ends. Germline assignment: CDR1 SGHTA and CDR2 FQGNSA. CDR3 DNA: TGTGCCAGCAGCCATCTGACCGGGACGGTGAATGAAAAACTGTTTTTT. Encoded protein: CASSHLTGTVNEKLFF.

There are a few counts of this clone. The CDR3 coding sequence is TGTGCCTGGAGTAATGGGGGCGCAGGAGCTTTCTTT. Its translation is CAWSNGGAGAFF. The J gene is TRBJ1-1, the V gene TRBV30, with D perhaps matching TRBD1 (6 bases). From germline, CDR1 is GTSNPN and CDR2 SVGIG (reference sequence). The V and J ends lost 2 bases and 10 bases respectively, with 14 bases between them. This CDR3 contains 12 residues.

The J gene is TRBJ2-1, the V gene TRBV5-1, with no clear D. Trimming took off 4 bases at V and 0 bases at J, with 14 bases between the two ends. The CDR3 covers 16 residues. Looked up from germline, CDR1 is SGHRS and CDR2 is YFSETQ. The CDR3 DNA is TGCGCCAGCAGCACCCTCCCTTCAAGCTCCTACAATGAGCAGTTCTTC. As protein: CASSTLPSSSYNEQFF.

This sequence joins TRBV10-1 and TRBJ2-3; perhaps TRBD2 as D (5 bases). Trimming stripped 0 bases from V and 6 bases from J, with 7 bases between. There are 13 residues in the CDR3. Germline V gene sequence: CDR1 WNHNN, CDR2 SYGVQD (reference sequence). This chain's CDR3 is CASSESRADTQYF. The CDR3 coding sequence is TGCGCCAGCAGTGAGTCGAGGGCCGATACGCAGTATTTT.

The chain employs TRBV5-1 and TRBJ2-5; no firm D call. Trimming shortened V by 0 bases and J by 4 bases, and 10 bases separated the two germline ends. Germline V gene sequence: CDR1 SGHRS, CDR2 YFSETQ. There are 14 residues in the CDR3. The CDR3 nucleotides read TGCGCCAGCAGCTTGGGGACCATCCCAGAGACCCAGTACTTC. The encoded protein is CASSLGTIPETQYF.

This clone was seen only once. This sequence joins TRBV7-2 and TRBJ1-4, with 8 bases fitting TRBD1. Trimming took 3 bases from V and 3 from J; bases not matched to a gene: 3. Germline V gives CDR1 SGHTA, CDR2 FQGNSA. The CDR3 has 15 residues. The CDR3 DNA reads TGTGCCAGCAGCTTTCAGGGGGCAGCTAATGAAAAACTGTTTTTT. Translating it yields CASSFQGAANEKLFF.

The chain combines TRBV15 with TRBJ2-3, with D possibly matching TRBD1 (6 bases). Trimming stripped 5 bases from V and 1 base from J, with 16 bases between. CDR1 is LNHNV, CDR2 YYDKDF, per germline (reference sequence). The CDR3 extends over 16 amino acids. The chain's CDR3 is CATSGTGKIGTDTQYF. The CDR3 coding sequence is TGTGCCACCAGCGGCACAGGGAAGATCGGCACAGATACGCAGTATTTT. Supplemented by reference TRBV15 and TRBJ2-3, the full variable domain reads DAMVIQNPRYQVTQFGKPVTLSCSQTLNHNVMYWYQQKSSQAPKLLFHYYDKDFNNEADTPDNFQSRRPNTSFCFLDIRSPGLGDTAMYLCATSGTGKIGTDTQYFGPGTRLTVL.

A few counts support this clone. This chain connects TRBV5-1 to TRBJ1-2; TRBD1 agrees at 8 bases. J was trimmed by 5 bases and V by 4 bases; bases with no gene match: 4. CDR1 is SGHRS and CDR2 is YFSETQ in the germline V gene. This CDR3 is built from 13 residues. Here the CDR3 reads CASSKDRVYGYTF. The CDR3 DNA reads TGCGCCAGCAGCAAGGACAGGGTGTATGGCTACACCTTC.

The chain combines TRBV4-3 with TRBJ2-6; D unresolved. The V and J ends lost 3 bases and 0 bases respectively, with 12 bases between them. Germline loops: CDR1 LGHNA, CDR2 YSLEER. The CDR3 length is 17 residues. The CDR3 loop reads CASSQGGWGSGANVLTF. The CDR3 DNA sequence: TGCGCCAGCAGCCAGGGTGGGTGGGGCTCTGGGGCCAACGTCCTGACTTTC.

The gene calls are TRBV7-2 and TRBJ1-1, with D possibly TRBD1 on 5 matching bases. V was cut by 6 bases and J by 1 base, with 18 bases left in between. Looked up from germline, CDR1 is SGHTA and CDR2 is FQGNSA. This CDR3 comprises 16 residues. CDR3 sequence: CASSPGGGRRNTEAFF. CDR3 bases: TGTGCCAGCAGTCCTGGGGGGGGGAGGAGGAACACTGAAGCTTTCTTT. Filled out from reference TRBV7-2 and TRBJ1-1, the complete variable domain reads GAGVSQSPSNKVTEKGKDVELRCDPISGHTALYWYRQSLGQGLEFLIYFQGNSAPDKSGLPSDRFSAERTGGSVSTLTIQRTQQEDSAVYLCASSPGGGRRNTEAFFGQGTRLTVV.

V and J are TRBV4-3 and TRBJ2-4; D may be TRBD1 (5 bases). Between the trimmed V and J ends, which lost 0 bases and 6 bases, there was a span of 9 bases. The CDR3 has 14 amino acids. In germline, CDR1 is LGHNA, CDR2 YSLEER. This chain's CDR3 is CASSQDIGVNIQYF. The CDR3, as DNA: TGCGCCAGCAGCCAAGATATAGGGGTAAACATTCAGTACTTC.

This chain links TRBV4-1 with TRBJ2-5; D could derive from TRBD1 or TRBD2 (6 bases each). CDR3 size: 15 residues. Per the germline V gene, CDR1 is MGHRA and CDR2 is YSYEKL. V lost 4 bases, J lost 2 bases, and 14 bases lay in between. The CDR3 loop reads CASSRRGTNQETQYF. CDR3 nucleotide sequence: TGCGCCAGCAGCCGACGGGGGACAAATCAAGAGACCCAGTACTTC.

This clone occurred a few times. V is TRBV4-1 and J is TRBJ1-6; a weak D match, TRBD1 (5 bases). This CDR3 has 13 amino acids. V was clipped by 1 base and J by 9 bases, with 7 bases between them. Germline lookup yields CDR1 MGHRA and CDR2 YSYEKL. CDR3 in amino acids: CASSQAGSSPLHF. Here the CDR3 DNA reads TGCGCCAGCAGCCAAGCAGGGAGTTCACCCCTCCACTTT.

V usage is TRBV11-1 and J usage is TRBJ2-7; 7 nucleotides agree with TRBD1. Germline CDR1 is SGHAT and CDR2 is FQDESV (reference sequence). The CDR3 runs to 14 residues. Trimming at V came to 6 bases and at J to 1 base, leaving 6 bases not matched to a gene. DNA of the CDR3: TGTGCCAGCAGGATCGACAGGGAATCCTACGAGCAGTACGTC. Its protein is CASRIDRESYEQYV.

J is TRBJ1-2 and V is TRBV5-1, with unresolved D. V was shortened by 1 base and J by 4 bases, with 11 bases between the two germline ends. This CDR3 is 14 amino acids long. Germline V gene data show CDR1 as SGHRS and CDR2 as YFSETQ. CDR3 sequence (DNA): TGCGCCAGCAGCTTGTCTGTGGGTGGCTATGGCTACACCTTC. Translated: CASSLSVGGYGYTF.

The chain joins TRBV29-1 to TRBJ1-1; weak D call: TRBD1 (5 bases). There are 17 residues in the CDR3. The ends were cut back, 0 bases at V and 2 bases at J, with 19 bases in the middle. The germline V gene encodes CDR1 SQVTM and CDR2 ANQGSEA. Written as DNA, the CDR3 is TGCAGCGTTGAAGATCTCGGGGGGGAGGGCTTAAACACTGAAGCTTTCTTT. This codes for CSVEDLGGEGLNTEAFF.

This chain connects TRBV5-1 to TRBJ2-5; TRBD1 or TRBD2 may be the D gene (5 bases each). CDR3 length: 15 residues. From germline, CDR1 is SGHRS and CDR2 YFSETQ. V was shortened by 3 bases and J by 3 bases, with 15 bases between the two germline ends. Here the CDR3 reads CASSSTGTVKETQYF. As DNA, the CDR3 is TGCGCCAGCAGCTCTACCGGGACGGTGAAAGAGACCCAGTACTTC.

V and J are TRBV14 and TRBJ2-5; TRBD1 agrees at 7 bases. This CDR3 comprises 13 residues. The J segment lost 7 bases and the V segment lost 5 bases, leaving 7 bases of the junction unmatched. From germline, CDR1 is SGHDN and CDR2 FVKESK. The CDR3 loop reads CASSNTGVRTQYF. In nucleotides, the CDR3 is TGTGCCAGCAGCAATACAGGGGTGAGGACCCAGTACTTC. Drawing the rest from reference TRBV14 and TRBJ2-5, the complete variable domain is EAGVTQFPSHSVIEKGQTVTLRCDPISGHDNLYWYRRVMGKEIKFLLHFVKESKQDESGMPNNRFLAERTGGTYSTLKVQPAELEDSGVYFCASSNTGVRTQYFGPGTRLLVL.

Only a few counts were recorded for this clone. This chain links TRBV6-1 with TRBJ1-1; D gene uncertain. Trimming removed 1 base from V and 4 bases from J, with 7 bases in between. This CDR3 spans 13 amino acids. CDR1 is MNHNS, CDR2 SASEGT, per germline. CDR3 in DNA: TGTGCCAGCAGTGAAGAGTATGGCACTGAAGCTTTCTTT. Amino acids: CASSEEYGTEAFF.

The chain recombines TRBV6-2 or TRBV6-3 with TRBJ1-2, with a possible D match to TRBD1 (5 bases). The germline gives CDR1 MNHEY, CDR2 SVGEGT. Deletions cut 2 bases from V and 5 bases from J, with 9 bases between. The CDR3 length is 13 residues. CDR3 sequence (DNA): TGTGCCAGCAGTTACCCCCCAGGGTATGGCTACACCTTC. Protein sequence: CASSYPPGYGYTF.

The chain uses TRBV5-1 and TRBJ1-4; 7 bases align to TRBD1. This CDR3 has 14 residues. The J segment lost 2 bases and the V segment lost 7 bases, leaving 5 bases of the junction unmatched. The germline V gene encodes CDR1 SGHRS and CDR2 YFSETQ. DNA for the CDR3: TGCGCCAGCCATGGGGGACAGACTAATGAAAAACTGTTTTTT. As protein: CASHGGQTNEKLFF.

This clone was observed a handful of times. V usage is TRBV24-1 and J usage is TRBJ1-1; possibly TRBD1 for D (5 bases). V lost 4 bases, J lost 2 bases, and 7 bases lay in between. Germline values: CDR1 KGHDR, CDR2 SFDVKD. This CDR3 comprises 13 residues. The CDR3 region is CATSDGHNTEAFF. The CDR3 DNA reads as TGTGCCACCAGTGACGGACATAACACTGAAGCTTTCTTT.

The V and J genes are TRBV6-5 and TRBJ1-4; TRBD1 matches 7 bases. Losses at the gene ends were 2 bases for V and 5 bases for J; bases not matched to a gene: 2. CDR1 is MNHEY and CDR2 is SVGAGI in the germline V gene. The CDR3 covers 14 residues. The CDR3 spells CASSYAGGNEKLFF. In DNA form, the CDR3 reads TGTGCCAGCAGTTACGCAGGGGGAAATGAAAAACTGTTTTTT.

J is TRBJ2-1 and V is TRBV7-3, with TRBD1 as a possible D gene (6 bases). This CDR3 is built from 15 residues. CDR1 SGHTA and CDR2 FQGTGA come from the germline V gene. Trimming stripped 6 bases from V and 0 bases from J, with 12 bases between. Here the CDR3 DNA reads TGTGCCAGCAGTCGCCTAGGGGGCTCCTACAATGAGCAGTTCTTC. It specifies CASSRLGGSYNEQFF.

This clone turned up a few times. This rearrangement joins TRBV6-1 to TRBJ1-2; no definite D call. Germline CDR1 reads MNHNS; CDR2 reads SASEGT. V lost 2 bases to trimming and J lost 1 base, with 8 bases between them. The CDR3 is 14 residues long. CDR3 loop: CASSEIRNNYGYTF. CDR3 coding DNA: TGTGCCAGCAGTGAAATCCGGAATAACTATGGCTACACCTTC.

The V call is TRBV6-1, the J call TRBJ1-2; TRBD1 is a possible D gene (6 bases). V was cut by 1 base and J by 4 bases, with 10 bases left in between. The germline gives CDR1 MNHNS, CDR2 SASEGT. This CDR3 has 14 residues. The CDR3 coding sequence is TGTGCCAGCAGTGAAGGCGGGGGGCCCTATGGCTACACCTTC. This codes for CASSEGGGPYGYTF.

This clone was detected only once. This rearrangement joins TRBV4-1 to TRBJ2-2; 11 bases agree with TRBD1. Germline values: CDR1 MGHRA, CDR2 YSYEKL. The CDR3 has 19 residues. V was pared by 2 bases and J by 4 bases, with 12 bases of the junction left unmatched. CDR3 in DNA: TGCGCCAGCAGCCAATTTGGGACAGGGGGTCCCGCGGGCACCGGGGAGCTGTTTTTT. This sequence encodes CASSQFGTGGPAGTGELFF.

This clone was picked up one time. The J gene is TRBJ2-3, the V gene TRBV30; 12 positions match TRBD2. V was clipped by 1 base and J by 4 bases; unmatched bases: 3. CDR3 length: 15 residues. Germline CDR1 and CDR2: GTSNPN and SVGIG (reference sequence). The CDR3 coding sequence is TGTGCCTGGAGTGCTAGCGGGGGGGCAGCAGATACGCAGTATTTT. As protein: CAWSASGGAADTQYF.

In this sample, this clone turned up once. The chain couples TRBV6-6 to TRBJ1-3; D unclear. CDR1 and CDR2 (germline): MNHNY, SVGAGI (reference sequence). Deletions cut 6 bases from V and 0 bases from J, with 12 bases between. The CDR3 length is 15 residues. The CDR3 DNA is TGTGCCAGCAGCCCAAGATCGAGCTCTGGAAACACCATATATTTT. This gives the protein CASSPRSSSGNTIYF.